This TCR beta chain was identified in a study of control samples from healthy donors and cancer patients. The length of the CDR3 is 16 residues. The V end lost 1 base, the J end lost 5 bases, and 12 bases lay between the germline ends. Looked up from germline, CDR1 is SGHVS and CDR2 is FQNEAQ. Method: immunoSEQ multiplex PCR; TCRdb's copy keeps in-frame clones and lacks some. Among over 85,000 clones listed, 90% to 95% were seen once. The origin of this receptor is a woman in her 30s in good health. Specimen: blood. V gene TRBV7-8 combines with J gene TRBJ1-6; D not certain. CDR3 DNA sequence: TGTGCCAGCAGCTTAGGGATAGTCAGAAATAATTCACCCCTCCACTTT. Protein product: CASSLGIVRNNSPLHF.